The sequence of this TCR beta chain was determined in a study of T cells in Graves' hyperthyroidism and ophthalmopathy. The source material, RNA transcripts, was used to amplify TCR beta CDR3 regions. During a first-round RT-PCR of the TCR CDR3, the HTBI primer set was used. MiXCR, run by TCRdb on the multiplex PCR reads, gives a single entry per CDR3 protein. The sample consists of just over 550,000 distinct CDR3 sequences, 46% of them appearing once. Trimming stripped 6 bases from V and 6 bases from J, with 12 bases between. The germline V gene has CDR1 SEHNR and CDR2 FQNEAQ (reference sequence). The CDR3 length is 12 residues. As concerns this clonotype: Just one base apart from a much larger clone, this may be a read error.

Source material: peripheral blood or thyroid tissue (not recorded which). The chain has TRBV7-9 and TRBJ2-7, with D possibly being TRBD1 (5 bases). This sequence was found in a woman aged 18-29 years with Graves' hyperthyroidism. The CDR3 region is CASRPGLSEQYF. The CDR3 nucleotides read TGTGCCAGCAGACCAGGGCTCAGCGAGCAGTACTTC.